This TCR beta chain appears in the sequencing data of a study of neoadjuvant nivolumab and ipilimumab in lung cancer. General study findings and limits: A small number of samples were TCR sequenced.

The germline gives CDR1 MDHEN, CDR2 SYDVKM. The trim removed 7 bases at V and 4 bases at J, leaving 5 bases unmatched. There are 13 residues in the CDR3. Libraries were prepared by immunoSEQ multiplex PCR; TCRdb keeps only in-frame clonotypes and omits some of them. This sample has 25,000 to 35,000 clones; more than 80% occur once, and the top ten carry around 5%. Comments on this clone: Its cognate antigen is unknown.

The genes are TRBV28 and TRBJ1-2; 8 bases are a match to TRBD1. The origin of this receptor is an adult with non-small cell lung cancer. The sample was tumor tissue, taken after neoadjuvant nivolumab, alone or with ipilimumab, at or shortly before surgery. Here the CDR3 reads CASKGQGLYGYTF. In DNA, the CDR3 is TGTGCCAGCAAAGGACAGGGCCTCTATGGCTACACCTTC.